This T cell receptor (beta chain) stems from a study of T cell responses to AZD1222 COVID-19 vaccine. Study-wide points: Donors were mostly white British, more females; clonal diversity possibly underestimated.

The CDR3 length is 12 residues. The germline V and J ends were trimmed by 6 bases and 3 bases, with 9 bases remaining between them. Germline CDR1 reads MNHEY; CDR2 reads SVGEGT. This clone was found a few times. Antigen specificity is unknown. The table came from immunoSEQ multiplex PCR; TCRdb's copy has only in-frame clones and leaves some out. This table holds more than 85,000 clones, about 86% found once. The sample in question was peripheral blood, obtained on day 0 of AZD1222 vaccination. V usage is TRBV6-2 or TRBV6-3 and J usage is TRBJ2-7; tentatively, D is TRBD1 (5 bases). The receptor comes from an adult in good health. The CDR3 spells CASSQQDYEQYF. The CDR3 region has the DNA TGTGCCAGCAGCCAACAGGACTACGAGCAGTACTTC.